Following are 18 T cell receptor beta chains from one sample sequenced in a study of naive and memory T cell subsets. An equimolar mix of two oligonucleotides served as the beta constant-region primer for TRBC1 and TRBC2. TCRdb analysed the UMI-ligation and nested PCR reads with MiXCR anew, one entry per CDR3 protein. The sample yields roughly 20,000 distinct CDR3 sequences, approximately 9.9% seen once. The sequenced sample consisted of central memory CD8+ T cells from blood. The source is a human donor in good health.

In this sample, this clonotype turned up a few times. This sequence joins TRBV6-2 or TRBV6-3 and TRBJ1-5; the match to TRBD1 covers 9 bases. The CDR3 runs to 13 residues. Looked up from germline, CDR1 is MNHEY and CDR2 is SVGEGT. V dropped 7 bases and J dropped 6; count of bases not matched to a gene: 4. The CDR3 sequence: CASKLQGAQPQHF. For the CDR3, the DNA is TGTGCCAGCAAACTACAGGGGGCTCAGCCCCAGCATTTT.

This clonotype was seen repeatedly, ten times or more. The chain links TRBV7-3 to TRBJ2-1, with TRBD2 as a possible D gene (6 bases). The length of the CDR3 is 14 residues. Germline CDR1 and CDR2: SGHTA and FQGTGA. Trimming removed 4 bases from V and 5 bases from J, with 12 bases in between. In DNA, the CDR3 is TGTGCCAGCAGCTCCCGTTGGGGGGACAATGAGCAGTTCTTC. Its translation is CASSSRWGDNEQFF.

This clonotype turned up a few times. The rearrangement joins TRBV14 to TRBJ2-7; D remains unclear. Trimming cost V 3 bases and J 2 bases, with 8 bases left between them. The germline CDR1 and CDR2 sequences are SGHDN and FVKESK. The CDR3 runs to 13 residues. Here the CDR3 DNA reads TGTGCCAGCAGCCATGGTGGGACCTACGAGCAGTACTTC. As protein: CASSHGGTYEQYF.

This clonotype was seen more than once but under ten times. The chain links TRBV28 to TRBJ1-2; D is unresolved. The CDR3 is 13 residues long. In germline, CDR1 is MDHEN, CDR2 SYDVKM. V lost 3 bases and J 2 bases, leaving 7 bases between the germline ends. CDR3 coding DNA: TGTGCCAGCAGTTTTTCAGAAAACTATGGCTACACCTTC. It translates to CASSFSENYGYTF.

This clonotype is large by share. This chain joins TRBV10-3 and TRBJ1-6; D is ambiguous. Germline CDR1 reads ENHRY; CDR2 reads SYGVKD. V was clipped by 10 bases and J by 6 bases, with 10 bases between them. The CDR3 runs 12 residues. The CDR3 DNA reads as TGTGCCACCGAGACGGGTAATTCACCCCTCCACTTT. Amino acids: CATETGNSPLHF.

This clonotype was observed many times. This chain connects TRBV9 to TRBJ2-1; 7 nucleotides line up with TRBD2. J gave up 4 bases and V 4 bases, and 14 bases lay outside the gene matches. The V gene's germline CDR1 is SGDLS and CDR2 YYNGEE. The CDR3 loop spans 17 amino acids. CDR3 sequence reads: CASSPTPLADRYNEQFF. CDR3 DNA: TGTGCCAGCAGCCCGACCCCTCTAGCGGATCGTTACAATGAGCAGTTCTTC.

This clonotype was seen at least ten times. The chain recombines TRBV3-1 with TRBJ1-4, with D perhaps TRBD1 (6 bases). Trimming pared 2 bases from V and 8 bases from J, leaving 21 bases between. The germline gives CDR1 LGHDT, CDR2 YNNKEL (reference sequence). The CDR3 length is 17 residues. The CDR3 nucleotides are TGTGCCAGCAGCCAAAACCCCGGCAGGGGATCATCCGAAAAACTGTTTTTT. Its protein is CASSQNPGRGSSEKLFF.

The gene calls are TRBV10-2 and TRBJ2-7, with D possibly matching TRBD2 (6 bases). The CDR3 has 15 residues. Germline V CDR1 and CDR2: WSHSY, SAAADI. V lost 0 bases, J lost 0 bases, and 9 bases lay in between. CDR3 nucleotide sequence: TGCGCCAGCAGTGAGTCGGACGGGGGCTCCTACGAGCAGTACTTC. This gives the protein CASSESDGGSYEQYF.

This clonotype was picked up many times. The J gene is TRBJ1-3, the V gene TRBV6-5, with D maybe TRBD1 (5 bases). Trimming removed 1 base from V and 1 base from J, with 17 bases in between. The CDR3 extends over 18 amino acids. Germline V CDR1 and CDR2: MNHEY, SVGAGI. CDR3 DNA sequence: TGTGCCAGCAGTTACTTATCCCCGGATCGGGGGTCTGGAAACACCATATATTTT. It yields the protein CASSYLSPDRGSGNTIYF.

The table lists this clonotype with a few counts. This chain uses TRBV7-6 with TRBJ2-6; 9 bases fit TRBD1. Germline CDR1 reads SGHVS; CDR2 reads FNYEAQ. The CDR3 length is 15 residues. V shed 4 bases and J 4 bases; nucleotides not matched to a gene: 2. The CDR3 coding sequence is TGTGCCAGCAGCTGGACAGGGGCCGGGGCCAACGTCCTGACTTTC. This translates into CASSWTGAGANVLTF.

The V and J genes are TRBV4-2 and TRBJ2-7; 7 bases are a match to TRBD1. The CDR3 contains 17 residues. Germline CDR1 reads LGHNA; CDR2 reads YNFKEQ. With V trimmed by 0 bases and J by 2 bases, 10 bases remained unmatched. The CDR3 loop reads CASSQEVITGVAYEQYF. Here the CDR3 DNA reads TGTGCCAGCAGCCAAGAAGTTATCACAGGGGTAGCCTACGAGCAGTACTTC.

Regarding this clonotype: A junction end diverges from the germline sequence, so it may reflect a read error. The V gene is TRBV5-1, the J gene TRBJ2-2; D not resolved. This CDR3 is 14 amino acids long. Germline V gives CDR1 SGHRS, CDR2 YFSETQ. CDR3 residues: CASSFVGNTWELFF. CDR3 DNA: TGCGCCAGCAGCTTTGTAGGGAACACCTGGGAGCTGTTTTTT.

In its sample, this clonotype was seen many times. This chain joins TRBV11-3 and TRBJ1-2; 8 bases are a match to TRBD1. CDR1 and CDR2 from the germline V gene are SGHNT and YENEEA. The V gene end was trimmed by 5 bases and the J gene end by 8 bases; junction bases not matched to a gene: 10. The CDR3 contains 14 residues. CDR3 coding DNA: TGTGCCAGCAGCCCCGGACAGGGTGTTGAAGGCTACACCTTC. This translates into CASSPGQGVEGYTF.

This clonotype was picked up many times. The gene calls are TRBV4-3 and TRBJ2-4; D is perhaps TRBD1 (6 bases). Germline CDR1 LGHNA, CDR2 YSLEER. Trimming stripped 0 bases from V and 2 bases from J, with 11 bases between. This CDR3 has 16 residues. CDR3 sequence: CASSQDEGDTKNIQYF. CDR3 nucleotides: TGCGCCAGCAGCCAAGATGAGGGGGACACCAAAAACATTCAGTACTTC.

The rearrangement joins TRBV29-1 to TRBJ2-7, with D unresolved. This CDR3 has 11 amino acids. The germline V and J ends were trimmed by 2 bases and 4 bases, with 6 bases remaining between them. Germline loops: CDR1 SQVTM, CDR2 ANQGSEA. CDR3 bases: TGCAGCGTTGAAATGGAATACGAGCAGTACTTC. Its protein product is CSVEMEYEQYF.

CDR3 protein: CSVGRTSGIGEQYF. CDR3 bases: TGCAGCGTAGGGAGGACTAGCGGGATCGGCGAGCAGTACTTC. This sequence joins TRBV29-1 and TRBJ2-7; 12 positions match TRBD2. The CDR3 has 14 amino acids. The germline CDR1 and CDR2 sequences are SQVTM and ANQGSEA. V dropped 6 bases and J dropped 6; count of bases not matched to a gene: 9.

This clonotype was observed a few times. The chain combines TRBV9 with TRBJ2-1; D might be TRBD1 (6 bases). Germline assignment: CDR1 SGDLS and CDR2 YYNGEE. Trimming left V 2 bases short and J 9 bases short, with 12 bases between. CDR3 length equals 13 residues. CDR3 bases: TGTGCCAGCAGCGTCCAACAGGGAGCTGAGCAGTTCTTC. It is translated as CASSVQQGAEQFF.

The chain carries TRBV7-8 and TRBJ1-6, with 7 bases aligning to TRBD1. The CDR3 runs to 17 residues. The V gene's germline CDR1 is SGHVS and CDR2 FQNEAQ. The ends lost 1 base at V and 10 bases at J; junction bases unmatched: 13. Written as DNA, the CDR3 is TGTGCCAGCAGCTTAGATTTTGAAGAGGGGGCGGACTCACCCCTCCACTTT. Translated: CASSLDFEEGADSPLHF. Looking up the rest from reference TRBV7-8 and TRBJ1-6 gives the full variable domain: GAGVSQSPRYKVAKRGQDVALRCDPISGHVSLFWYQQALGQGPEFLTYFQNEAQLDKSGLPSDRFFAERPEGSVSTLKIQRTQQEDSAVYLCASSLDFEEGADSPLHFGNGTRLTVT.